The 27 T cell receptor beta chains below all came from one sample that was sequenced in a study of blood T cell repertoires in COVID-19. TCRdb keeps only in-frame clones here, not all; method: immunoSEQ multiplex PCR. The sample has about 350,000 clones; 89% are singletons. The source material was peripheral blood. The receptors originated from a woman between 55 and 75 years old with COVID-19, enrolled during active disease.

The V call is TRBV18, the J call TRBJ1-1, with TRBD1 matching 7 bases. Germline values: CDR1 KGHSH, CDR2 LQKENI. The trim removed 1 base at V and 5 bases at J, leaving 10 bases unmatched. This CDR3 is built from 16 residues. The DNA of the CDR3 is TGTGCCAGCTCACCACTCGAGGGGGCGGATGGGACTGAAGCTTTCTTT. This gives the protein CASSPLEGADGTEAFF.

This chain joins TRBV7-7 and TRBJ2-1; 10 bases line up with TRBD2. This CDR3 is 14 amino acids long. J gave up 2 bases and V 7 bases, and 2 bases lay outside the gene matches. Germline CDR1 SSHAT, CDR2 FNYEAQ (reference sequence). CDR3 DNA: TGTGCCAGCAAGCGGGGGGGCCCCTACAATGAGCAGTTCTTC. Residues: CASKRGGPYNEQFF.

The J gene is TRBJ2-3, the V gene TRBV5-4; D is unresolved. Germline values: CDR1 SGHNT, CDR2 YYREEE (reference sequence). Trimming took 0 bases from V and 0 from J, leaving 11 bases between them. There are 16 residues in the CDR3. CDR3 coding DNA: TGTGCCAGCAGCTTGGGAGTAGCCCCTAGCACAGATACGCAGTATTTT. Residues: CASSLGVAPSTDTQYF.

The chain links TRBV19 to TRBJ1-3; D remains unclear. This CDR3 contains 12 residues. The V end was cut by 2 bases, the J end by 4 bases, with 3 bases between. CDR1 and CDR2 from the germline V gene are LNHDA and SQIVND (reference sequence). The CDR3 sequence is CASSIRGNTIYF. The DNA for the CDR3 is TGTGCCAGTAGTATACGGGGAAACACCATATATTTT.

The CDR3 loop is CASSLVAGGAYEQYF. DNA for the CDR3: TGCGCCAGCAGCTTGGTAGCCGGGGGGGCCTACGAGCAGTACTTC. The J gene is TRBJ2-7, the V gene TRBV5-1, with TRBD2 matching over 8 bases. Germline values: CDR1 SGHRS, CDR2 YFSETQ. The trim removed 0 bases at V and 2 bases at J, leaving 4 bases unmatched. The CDR3 length is 15 residues.

The chain couples TRBV3-1 (or the pseudogene TRBV3-2) to TRBJ1-1; 9 bases map to TRBD1. Unmatched junction bases numbered 13, after V lost 6 bases and J lost 5 bases. The germline V gene has CDR1 LGHDT and CDR2 YNNKEL (reference sequence). The CDR3 contains 16 residues. CDR3 sequence reads: CASRLQGAQGRTEAFF. The CDR3 DNA reads TGTGCCAGCAGGCTACAGGGGGCGCAGGGTCGGACTGAAGCTTTCTTT.

This clone was recorded only once. The V and J genes are TRBV25-1 and TRBJ2-1; 7 positions match TRBD1. The CDR3 consists of 16 residues. Germline V gene data show CDR1 as MGHDK and CDR2 as SYGVNS. V lost 3 bases and J lost 0; bases outside the gene matches: 5. The DNA of the CDR3 is TGTGCCAGCAGTGACCCCAGGACAGGCTCCTACAATGAGCAGTTCTTC. Translation gives CASSDPRTGSYNEQFF.

This clone came up once. The chain uses TRBV6-1 and TRBJ2-7; 9 positions agree with TRBD1. The CDR3 consists of 19 residues. From germline, CDR1 is MNHNS and CDR2 SASEGT. The V gene end was trimmed by 2 bases and the J gene end by 0 bases; junction bases not matched to a gene: 14. The CDR3 DNA sequence: TGTGCCAGCAGTGAAAGGGGACAGGGTCTCAGCATTCGCTCCTACGAGCAGTACTTC. Amino acids: CASSERGQGLSIRSYEQYF.

This chain joins TRBV5-4 and TRBJ2-3, with 13 bases lining up with TRBD2. There are 16 residues in the CDR3. Looked up from germline, CDR1 is SGHNT and CDR2 is YYREEE (reference sequence). V was clipped by 3 bases and J by 4 bases; unmatched bases: 5. The CDR3 loop reads CASSSGLAGRADTQYF. CDR3 coding DNA: TGTGCCAGCAGCTCGGGACTAGCGGGGAGGGCAGATACGCAGTATTTT.

V and J are TRBV7-9 and TRBJ2-1; 8 bases fit TRBD2. The CDR3 has 15 amino acids. The V gene's germline CDR1 is SEHNR and CDR2 FQNEAQ (reference sequence). The junction had 5 bases not matched to a gene; V was cut back by 5 bases and J by 2 bases. CDR3 DNA sequence: TGTGCCAGCAGCACACGGGGGGGCCCCTACAATGAGCAGTTCTTC. It is translated as CASSTRGGPYNEQFF.

This chain links TRBV6-6 with TRBJ1-6; 10 bases match TRBD1. Germline V gene sequence: CDR1 MNHNY, CDR2 SVGAGI (reference sequence). The CDR3 is made up of 17 amino acids. V trimming: 5 bases; J trimming: 10 bases; junction bases outside the gene matches: 14. The CDR3 sequence is CASSLSLATGGASPLHF. The CDR3 DNA sequence: TGTGCCAGCAGTCTCTCCTTAGCGACAGGGGGCGCATCACCCCTCCACTTT.

This clone was observed once. The CDR3 reads CASSLRGGTGQFF. Here the CDR3 DNA reads TGTGCCAGCAGTTTACGGGGGGGGACCGGGCAGTTCTTC. The chain is built from TRBV12-3 or TRBV12-4 and TRBJ2-1, with TRBD2 matching over 8 bases. The CDR3 totals 13 residues. V was pared by 2 bases and J by 12 bases, with 6 bases of the junction left unmatched.

The chain has TRBV14 and TRBJ1-2; TRBD1 matches at 10 bases. V was pared by 3 bases and J by 4 bases, with 5 bases of the junction left unmatched. Germline V CDR1 and CDR2: SGHDN, FVKESK. This CDR3 has 15 residues. The CDR3 DNA sequence: TGTGCCAGCAGCCAGGCCGGGACAGGGGTCTATGGCTACACCTTC. Translated: CASSQAGTGVYGYTF.

This clone has more than one count but fewer than ten. Other DNA sequences in the same sample also yield this CDR3. The rearrangement uses TRBV18 and TRBJ1-1; D is unresolved. V was trimmed by 3 bases and J by 7 bases, leaving 9 bases between them. Looked up from germline, CDR1 is KGHSH and CDR2 is LQKENI. The CDR3 sequence is 12 residues long. CDR3 region: CASSPRRGEAFF. In nucleotides, the CDR3 is TGTGCCAGCTCACCCCGGCGGGGTGAAGCTTTCTTT.

The chain carries TRBV6-5 and TRBJ1-2, with D possibly matching TRBD1 (6 bases). This CDR3 region has 14 residues. The germline CDR1 and CDR2 sequences are MNHEY and SVGAGI. The ends were cut back, 6 bases at V and 4 bases at J, with 15 bases in the middle. Written as DNA, the CDR3 is TGTGCCAGCAGGGCGACAGGCAGCGCCTATGGCTACACCTTC. Its protein is CASRATGSAYGYTF.

The rearrangement joins TRBV15 to TRBJ2-6, with a weak D call TRBD2 (5 bases). V was pared by 1 base and J by 0 bases, with 16 bases between. Germline V CDR1 and CDR2: LNHNV, YYDKDF (reference sequence). The CDR3 spans 19 residues. The CDR3 coding sequence is TGTGCCACCAGCAGAGCGCGGGCAGCCAACCCCTCTGGGGCCAACGTCCTGACTTTC. Amino acids: CATSRARAANPSGANVLTF.

The chain links TRBV19 to TRBJ1-5; no clear D gene. This CDR3 contains 14 residues. With 5 bases removed from V and 0 bases from J, the gap between germline ends came to 8 bases. From germline, CDR1 is LNHDA and CDR2 SQIVND (reference sequence). The CDR3 coding sequence is TGTGCCAGTAGTGCCCGCGTTAGCAATCAGCCCCAGCATTTT. This gives the protein CASSARVSNQPQHF.

V gene TRBV6-5 combines with J gene TRBJ2-7; D remains unclear. The ends were cut back, 5 bases at V and 5 bases at J, with 13 bases in the middle. Looked up from germline, CDR1 is MNHEY and CDR2 is SVGAGI. The CDR3 extends over 13 amino acids. The CDR3 nucleotides are TGTGCCAGCAGTCGACAAATGAGCAACGAGCAGTACTTC. This gives the protein CASSRQMSNEQYF.

This clone turned up a few times. The chain combines TRBV9 with TRBJ2-1; 10 nucleotides agree with TRBD1. The CDR3 runs to 16 residues. V trimming: 0 bases; J trimming: 3 bases; junction bases outside the gene matches: 3. The V gene's germline CDR1 is SGDLS and CDR2 YYNGEE. Here the CDR3 DNA reads TGTGCCAGCAGCGTAGGGGGGACAGGGGTCTACAATGAGCAGTTCTTC. Protein product: CASSVGGTGVYNEQFF.

This clone was seen repeatedly, ten times or more. The chain employs TRBV24-1 and TRBJ2-7; the match to TRBD1 covers 9 bases. The CDR3 extends over 13 amino acids. The germline gives CDR1 KGHDR, CDR2 SFDVKD. V dropped 7 bases and J dropped 3; count of bases not matched to a gene: 3. The CDR3 DNA reads TGTGCCACCAGAGAGACAGGGGGCTACGAGCAGTACTTC. Its protein is CATRETGGYEQYF.

The genes are TRBV6-6 and TRBJ2-7, with a possible D match to TRBD2 (7 bases). The CDR3 has 15 amino acids. Germline V gene data show CDR1 as MNHNY and CDR2 as SVGAGI (reference sequence). Trimming pared 7 bases from V and 6 bases from J, leaving 22 bases between. The CDR3 nucleotides are TGTGCCAGCATCGAGCAAGGGGGGGCTACGGGCGAGCAGTACTTC. Its translation is CASIEQGGATGEQYF.

The rearrangement uses TRBV7-9 and TRBJ2-7, with D perhaps matching TRBD1 (6 bases). The germline V gene has CDR1 SEHNR and CDR2 FQNEAQ (reference sequence). The CDR3 has 13 residues. With 5 bases removed from V and 2 bases from J, the gap between germline ends came to 10 bases. The CDR3 nucleotides are TGTGCCAGCAGCCGACCAGGGGCCTACGAGCAGTACTTC. This codes for CASSRPGAYEQYF.

The chain employs TRBV2 and TRBJ1-5, with D possibly being TRBD1 (6 bases). The V end lost 6 bases, the J end lost 2 bases, and 14 bases lay between the germline ends. This CDR3 spans 15 amino acids. CDR1 and CDR2 from the germline V gene are SNHLY and FYNNEI. The CDR3 DNA reads TGTGCCAGCAGCCCGACAGGCTTGGGCAATCAGCCCCAGCATTTT. Protein sequence: CASSPTGLGNQPQHF. The full variable domain, in which reference TRBV2 and TRBJ1-5 provide the parts outside the CDR3, is EPEVTQTPSHQVTQMGQEVILRCVPISNHLYFYWYRQILGQKVEFLVSFYNNEISEKSEIFDDQFSVERPDGSNFTLKIRSTKLEDSAMYFCASSPTGLGNQPQHFGDGTRLSIL.

The genes are TRBV5-5 and TRBJ1-2; 7 bases align to TRBD1. CDR1 and CDR2 from the germline V gene are SGHKS and YYEKEE (reference sequence). The CDR3 length is 13 residues. Trimming took 4 bases from V and 7 from J; bases not matched to a gene: 7. In nucleotides, the CDR3 is TGTGCCAGCAGCCCAGACAGGGTTGGTGGCTACACCTTC. This gives the protein CASSPDRVGGYTF.

The J gene is TRBJ2-1, the V gene TRBV6-6; TRBD2 agrees at 9 bases. CDR1 and CDR2 (germline): MNHNY, SVGAGI (reference sequence). V lost 5 bases to trimming and J lost 4 bases; unmatched junction nucleotides: 15. This CDR3 is 18 amino acids long. CDR3 protein: CASSLHQGRGGGYNEQFF. The DNA for the CDR3 is TGTGCCAGCAGTCTCCACCAGGGGCGGGGGGGCGGTTACAATGAGCAGTTCTTC.

This chain links TRBV11-2 with TRBJ1-1; possibly TRBD1 for D (6 bases). This CDR3 contains 14 residues. With 5 bases removed from V and 1 base from J, the gap between germline ends came to 11 bases. From germline, CDR1 is SGHAT and CDR2 FQNNGV. The CDR3: CASSEQQGNTEAFF. DNA of the CDR3: TGTGCCAGCAGCGAACAACAGGGGAACACTGAAGCTTTCTTT.

To note about this clone: Other DNA sequences within the sample encode an identical CDR3. The chain links TRBV9 to TRBJ1-2; D is uncertain. The CDR3 has 14 amino acids. V dropped 0 bases and J dropped 1 base, with 7 bases sitting between them. The germline V gene has CDR1 SGDLS and CDR2 YYNGEE. The CDR3 reads CASSVGGSNYGYTF. The DNA of the CDR3 is TGTGCCAGCAGCGTAGGTGGGAGTAACTATGGCTACACCTTC.